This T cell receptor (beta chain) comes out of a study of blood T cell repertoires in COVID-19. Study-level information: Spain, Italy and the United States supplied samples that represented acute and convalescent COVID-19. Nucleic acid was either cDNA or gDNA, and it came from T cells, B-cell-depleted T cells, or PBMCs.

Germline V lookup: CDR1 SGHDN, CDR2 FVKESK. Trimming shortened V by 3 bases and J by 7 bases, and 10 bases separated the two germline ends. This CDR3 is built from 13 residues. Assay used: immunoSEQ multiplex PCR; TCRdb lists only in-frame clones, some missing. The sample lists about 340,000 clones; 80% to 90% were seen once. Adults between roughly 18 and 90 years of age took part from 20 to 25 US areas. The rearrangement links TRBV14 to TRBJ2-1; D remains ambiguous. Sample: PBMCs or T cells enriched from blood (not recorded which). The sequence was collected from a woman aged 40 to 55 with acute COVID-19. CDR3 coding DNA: TGTGCCAGCAGCCAGGGCCTTCAGAATGAGCAGTTCTTC. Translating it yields CASSQGLQNEQFF.